This TCR beta chain came from a study of blood T cell repertoires in COVID-19. In the study overall: There were acute and convalescent COVID-19 samples, and they came from the United States, Italy and Spain. In each case, the material was cDNA or gDNA derived from T cells, B-cell-depleted T cells, or PBMCs.

The CDR3 runs to 15 residues. Trimming left V 4 bases short and J 5 bases short, with 16 bases between. The V gene's germline CDR1 is SGHDT and CDR2 YYEEEE. Repertoires were generated with immunoSEQ multiplex PCR, while TCRdb's copy carries only in-frame clones and drops some. The repertoire has about 190,000 clones, roughly 90% of them found once; the top ten carry roughly 6.7%. This sequence was found in a man aged 35-49 years with acute or convalescent COVID-19. The chain uses TRBV5-6 and TRBJ1-5; a possible D gene is TRBD1 (6 bases). The sequencing sample was made of peripheral blood. The CDR3 region has the DNA TGTGCCAGCAGCCGTTCACGCAGGGGTGATCAGCCCCAGCATTTT. It codes for CASSRSRRGDQPQHF.